This T cell receptor (beta chain) was captured by sequencing in a study of blood T cell repertoires in COVID-19. About the research overall: The samples span acute and convalescent COVID-19 from the United States, Italy and Spain.

The CDR3 runs to 15 residues. The V gene end was trimmed by 3 bases and the J gene end by 6 bases; junction bases not matched to a gene: 7. Germline values: CDR1 MDHEN, CDR2 SYDVKM. Original analysis: Nucleated cell counts were estimated from reference gene primer amplification. Some clones are missing from TCRdb's copy, which holds only in-frame ones; the method was immunoSEQ multiplex PCR. That table gives V, J and clone size, and the DNA gave D and trimming. Of about 310,000 clones listed, 87% are singletons. The sample taken for sequencing was peripheral blood. The TCR was taken from a middle-aged man with active or convalescent COVID-19. The chain links TRBV28 to TRBJ1-5, with 8 nucleotides matching TRBD1. DNA for the CDR3: TGTGCCAGCAGTTTGGAAGCAGGGGGCCGTCAGCCCCAGCATTTT. It encodes CASSLEAGGRQPQHF.